The sequence of this TCR beta chain was determined in a study of T cells in Graves' hyperthyroidism and ophthalmopathy. There were TCR beta CDR3 regions amplified from RNA transcripts. With the HTBI primer set, the TCR CDR3 went through a first round of RT-PCR. A single record per CDR3 protein comes from TCRdb applying MiXCR to the multiplex PCR reads. The data show 500,000 to 750,000 distinct CDR3 sequences, approximately 15% seen once. Researchers barred patients who had uncontrolled infection, other autoimmune disease, pregnancy or lactation. For the diagnoses, clinical symptoms, serum thyroxine and TRAb, thyroid ultrasound and orbital computed tomography were used. This sample holds PBMCs from 9.5 to 10 ml fresh peripheral blood. Comments on this clonotype: Its antigen is still unknown.

General study points: Ophthalmopathy prediction by the model preceded onset by a median roughly 6.3 months.

V was trimmed by 1 base and J by 7 bases, leaving 17 bases between them. Germline values: CDR1 LGHNA, CDR2 YSLEER. The CDR3 covers 16 residues. This rearrangement joins TRBV4-3 to TRBJ2-1; D perhaps matches TRBD1 (6 bases). The source is a woman between 25 and 40 years old with Graves' hyperthyroidism. Specimen: blood. CDR3 sequence reads: CASSQGDESRGNEQFF. The CDR3 bases are TGCGCCAGCAGCCAAGGCGATGAAAGCAGGGGAAATGAGCAGTTCTTC.